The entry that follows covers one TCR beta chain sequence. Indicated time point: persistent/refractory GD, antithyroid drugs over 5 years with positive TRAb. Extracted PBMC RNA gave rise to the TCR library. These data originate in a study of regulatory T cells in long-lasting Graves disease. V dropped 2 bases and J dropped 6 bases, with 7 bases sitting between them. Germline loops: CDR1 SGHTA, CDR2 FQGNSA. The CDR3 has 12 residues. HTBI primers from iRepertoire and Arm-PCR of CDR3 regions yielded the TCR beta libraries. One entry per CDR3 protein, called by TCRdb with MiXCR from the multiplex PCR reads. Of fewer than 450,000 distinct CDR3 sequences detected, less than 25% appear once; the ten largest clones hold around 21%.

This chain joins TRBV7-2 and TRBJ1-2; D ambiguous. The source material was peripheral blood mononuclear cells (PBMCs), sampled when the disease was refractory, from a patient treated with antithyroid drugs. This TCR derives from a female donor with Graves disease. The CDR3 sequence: CASSLWIDGYTF. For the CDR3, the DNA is TGTGCCAGCAGCTTATGGATAGATGGCTACACCTTC.